The T cell receptor (beta chain) under discussion was sequenced for a study of tumor T cells in aggressive B-cell lymphoma. This clone was seen only once. Assay: immunoSEQ multiplex PCR; the TCRdb copy retains only in-frame clones and omits some. The top ten clones hold more than 4.5% of a sample with about 7,900 clones, about 80% of them seen once. This CDR3 is 15 amino acids long. Per the germline V gene, CDR1 is SGHKS and CDR2 is YYEKEE (reference sequence). The junction had 8 bases not matched to a gene; V was cut back by 0 bases and J by 7 bases. The chain is built from TRBV5-5 and TRBJ2-3; 7 nucleotides match TRBD1. The TCR comes from an adult with diffuse large B cell lymphoma. The sequencing input was tumor tissue. In nucleotides, the CDR3 is TGTGCCAGCAGCTTGGGACAGGGAAGCATGCATACGCAGTATTTT. As protein: CASSLGQGSMHTQYF.